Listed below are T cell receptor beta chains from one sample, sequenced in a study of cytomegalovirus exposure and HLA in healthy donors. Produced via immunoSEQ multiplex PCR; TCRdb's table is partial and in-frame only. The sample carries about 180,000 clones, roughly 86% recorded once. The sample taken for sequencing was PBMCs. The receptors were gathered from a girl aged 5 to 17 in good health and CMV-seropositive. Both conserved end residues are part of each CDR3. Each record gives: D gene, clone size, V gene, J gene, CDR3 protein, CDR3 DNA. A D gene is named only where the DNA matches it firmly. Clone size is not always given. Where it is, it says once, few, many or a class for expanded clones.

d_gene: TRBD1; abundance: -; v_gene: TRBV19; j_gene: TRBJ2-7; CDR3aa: CASSPGTGGYEQYF; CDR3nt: TGTGCCAGTAGCCCCGGGACAGGGGGCTACGAGCAGTACTTC
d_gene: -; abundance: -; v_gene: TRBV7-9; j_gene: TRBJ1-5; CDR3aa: CASSLEGGRGNQPQHF; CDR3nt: TGTGCCAGCAGCTTAGAGGGGGGGAGGGGCAATCAGCCCCAGCATTTT
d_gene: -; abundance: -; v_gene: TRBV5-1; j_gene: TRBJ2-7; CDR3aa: CASSLGWRTEAYEQYF; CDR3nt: TGCGCCAGCAGCTTGGGTTGGAGGACAGAAGCCTACGAGCAGTACTTC
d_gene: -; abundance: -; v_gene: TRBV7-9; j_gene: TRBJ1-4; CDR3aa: CASSLVGGASNEKLFF; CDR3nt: TGTGCCAGCAGCTTAGTCGGGGGGGCAAGTAATGAAAAACTGTTTTTT
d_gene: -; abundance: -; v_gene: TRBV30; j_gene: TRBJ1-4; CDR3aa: CAWTPANEKLFF; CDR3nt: TGTGCCTGGACCCCAGCTAATGAAAAACTGTTTTTT
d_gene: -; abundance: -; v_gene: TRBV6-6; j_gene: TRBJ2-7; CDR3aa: CASSYSGLRADGGQYF; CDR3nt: TGTGCCAGCAGTTACTCTGGTTTGAGGGCCGACGGGGGGCAGTACTTC
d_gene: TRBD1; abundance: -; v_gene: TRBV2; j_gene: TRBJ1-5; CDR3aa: CASRGTGNQPQHF; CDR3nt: TGTGCCAGCAGGGGGACAGGGAATCAGCCCCAGCATTTT
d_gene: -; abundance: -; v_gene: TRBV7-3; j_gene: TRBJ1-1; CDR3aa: CASSFAVRLNTEAFF; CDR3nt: TGTGCCAGCAGCTTTGCCGTCAGGCTGAACACTGAAGCTTTCTTT
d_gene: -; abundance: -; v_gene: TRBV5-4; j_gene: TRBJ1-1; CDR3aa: CASTRGSTEAFF; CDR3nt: TGTGCCAGCACCCGGGGTTCCACTGAAGCTTTCTTT
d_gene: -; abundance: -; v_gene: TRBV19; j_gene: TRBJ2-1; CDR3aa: CASSIGDGGRDNEQFF; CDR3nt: TGTGCCAGTAGTATAGGCGACGGGGGAAGGGACAATGAGCAGTTCTTC
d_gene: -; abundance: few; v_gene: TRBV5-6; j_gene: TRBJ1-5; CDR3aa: CASSLAGGNQPQHF; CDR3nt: TGTGCCAGCAGCTTGGCAGGGGGCAATCAGCCCCAGCATTTT
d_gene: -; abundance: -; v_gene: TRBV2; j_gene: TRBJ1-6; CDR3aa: CASKGPEGSPLHF; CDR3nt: TGTGCCAGCAAAGGTCCGGAGGGCTCACCCCTCCACTTT
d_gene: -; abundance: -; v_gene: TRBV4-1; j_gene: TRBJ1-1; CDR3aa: CASSQDVGLEAFF; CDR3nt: TGCGCCAGCAGCCAAGATGTGGGGCTTGAAGCTTTCTTT
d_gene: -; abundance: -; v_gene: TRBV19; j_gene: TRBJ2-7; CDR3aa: CASSPGGYEQYF; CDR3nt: TGTGCCAGTAGTCCCGGGGGTTACGAGCAGTACTTC
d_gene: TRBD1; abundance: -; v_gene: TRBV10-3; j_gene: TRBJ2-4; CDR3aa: CAISGTGENIQYF; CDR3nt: TGTGCCATCTCCGGGACAGGGGAAAACATTCAGTACTTC
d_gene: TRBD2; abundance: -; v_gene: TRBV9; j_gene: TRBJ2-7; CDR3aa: CASSNVGLERDEQYF; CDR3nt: TGTGCCAGCAGCAATGTCGGACTAGAGAGGGACGAGCAGTACTTC
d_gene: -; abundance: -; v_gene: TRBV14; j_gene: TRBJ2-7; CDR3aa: CASSQDYSSYEQYF; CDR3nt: TGTGCCAGCAGCCAAGACTACAGCAGCTACGAGCAGTACTTC
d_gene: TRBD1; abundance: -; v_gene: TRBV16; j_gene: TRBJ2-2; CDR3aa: CASSHRTGWNTGELFF; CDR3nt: TGTGCCAGCAGCCACCGGACAGGGTGGAACACCGGGGAGCTGTTTTTT
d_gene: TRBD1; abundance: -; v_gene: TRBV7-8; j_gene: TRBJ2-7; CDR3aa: CASSLGGTGNYEQYF; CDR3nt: TGTGCCAGCAGCTTGGGGGGGACAGGGAACTACGAGCAGTACTTC
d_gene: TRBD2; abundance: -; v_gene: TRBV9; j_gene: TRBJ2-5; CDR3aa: CASSPSGGLTETQYF; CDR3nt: TGTGCCAGCAGCCCTAGCGGGGGGCTTACAGAGACCCAGTACTTC
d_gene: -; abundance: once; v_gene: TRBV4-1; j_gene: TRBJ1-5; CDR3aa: CASRHTSVGNQPQHF; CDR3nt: TGCGCCAGCAGACACACGTCTGTGGGCAATCAGCCCCAGCATTTT
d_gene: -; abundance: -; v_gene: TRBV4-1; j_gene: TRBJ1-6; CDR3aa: CASSLTPGFNSPLHF; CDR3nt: TGCGCCAGCAGCCTCACTCCAGGGTTTAATTCACCCCTCCACTTT
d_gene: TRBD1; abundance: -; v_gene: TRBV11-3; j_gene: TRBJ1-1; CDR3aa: CASSFAPGQGNTEAFF; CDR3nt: TGTGCCAGCAGCTTTGCCCCCGGACAGGGGAACACTGAAGCTTTCTTT
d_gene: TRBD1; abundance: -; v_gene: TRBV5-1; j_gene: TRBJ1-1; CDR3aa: CASSLQGTEAFF; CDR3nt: TGCGCCAGCAGCTTACAGGGGACTGAAGCTTTCTTT
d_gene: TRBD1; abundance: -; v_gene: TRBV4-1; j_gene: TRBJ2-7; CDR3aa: CASRPPGGSREQYF; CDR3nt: TGCGCCAGCAGACCCCCAGGGGGAAGTCGAGAGCAGTACTTC
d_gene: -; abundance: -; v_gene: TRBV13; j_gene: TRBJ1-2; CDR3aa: CASSPSGGSQLYGYTF; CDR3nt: TGTGCCAGCAGCCCAAGTGGAGGATCGCAGCTCTATGGCTACACCTTC
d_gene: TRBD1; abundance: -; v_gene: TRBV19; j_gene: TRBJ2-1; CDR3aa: CASTQLGQGLYNEQFF; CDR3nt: TGTGCCAGTACCCAATTAGGACAGGGACTTTACAATGAGCAGTTCTTC
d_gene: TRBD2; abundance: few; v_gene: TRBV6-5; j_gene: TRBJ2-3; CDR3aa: CASTGAGVTDTQYF; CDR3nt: TGTGCCAGCACGGGCGCGGGGGTCACAGATACGCAGTATTTT
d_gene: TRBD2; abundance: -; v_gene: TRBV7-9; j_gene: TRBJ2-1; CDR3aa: CASSFPRGGMDEQFF; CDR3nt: TGTGCCAGCAGCTTCCCTCGCGGGGGGATGGATGAGCAGTTCTTC
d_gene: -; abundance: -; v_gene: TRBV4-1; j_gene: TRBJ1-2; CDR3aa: CASSPRNAGDGYTF; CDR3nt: TGCGCCAGCAGCCCAAGAAATGCAGGGGATGGCTACACCTTC
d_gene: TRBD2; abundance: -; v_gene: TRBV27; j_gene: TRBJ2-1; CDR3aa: CASSLRRLAGELSYNEQFF; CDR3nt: TGTGCCAGCAGTTTAAGGAGACTAGCGGGGGAGCTCTCCTACAATGAGCAGTTCTTC
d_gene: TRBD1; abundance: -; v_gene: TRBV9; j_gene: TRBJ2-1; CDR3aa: CASSPRGTGWDEQFF; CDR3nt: TGTGCCAGCAGCCCTAGGGGGACAGGGTGGGATGAGCAGTTCTTC
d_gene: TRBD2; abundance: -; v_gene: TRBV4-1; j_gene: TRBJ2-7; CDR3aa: CASSLPGLANYEQYF; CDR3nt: TGCGCCAGCAGCCTCCCGGGACTAGCTAACTACGAGCAGTACTTC
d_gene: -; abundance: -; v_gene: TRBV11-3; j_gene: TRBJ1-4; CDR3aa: CASRGRGTNEKLFF; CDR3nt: TGTGCCAGCAGAGGGCGGGGAACTAATGAAAAACTGTTTTTT
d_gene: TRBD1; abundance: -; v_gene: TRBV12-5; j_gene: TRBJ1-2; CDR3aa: CASGWTGGLYGYTF; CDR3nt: TGTGCTAGTGGTTGGACAGGGGGCCTCTATGGCTACACCTTC
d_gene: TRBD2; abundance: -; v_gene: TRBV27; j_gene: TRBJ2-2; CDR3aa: CASGGLLAGGPNTGELFF; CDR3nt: TGTGCCAGTGGCGGATTACTAGCGGGGGGTCCCAATACCGGGGAGCTGTTTTTT
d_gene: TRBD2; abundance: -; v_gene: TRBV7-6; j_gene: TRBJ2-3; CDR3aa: CASSLGSGGVGDTQYF; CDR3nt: TGTGCCAGCAGCTTAGGTAGCGGGGGGGTTGGAGATACGCAGTATTTT
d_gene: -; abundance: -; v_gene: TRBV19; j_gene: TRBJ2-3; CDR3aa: CASSPRDSYTDTQYF; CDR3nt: TGTGCCAGTAGTCCTCGGGACTCATACACAGATACGCAGTATTTT
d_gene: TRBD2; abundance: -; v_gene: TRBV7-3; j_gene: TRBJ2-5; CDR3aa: CASSLGGGYKSTQYF; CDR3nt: TGTGCCAGCAGCTTGGGCGGGGGGTATAAGAGTACCCAGTACTTC
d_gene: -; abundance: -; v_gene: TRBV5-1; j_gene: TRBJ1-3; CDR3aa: CASSLDRVSSGNTIYF; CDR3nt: TGCGCCAGCAGCTTGGACAGGGTGAGCTCTGGAAACACCATATATTTT
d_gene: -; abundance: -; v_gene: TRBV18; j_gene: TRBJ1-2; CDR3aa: CASSPLPPGPEPANYGYTF; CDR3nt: TGTGCCAGCTCACCCCTACCCCCAGGGCCGGAGCCCGCTAACTATGGCTACACCTTC
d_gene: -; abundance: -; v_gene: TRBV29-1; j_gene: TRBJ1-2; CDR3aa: CSVGDRNYGYTF; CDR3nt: TGCAGCGTTGGAGACAGAAATTATGGCTACACCTTC
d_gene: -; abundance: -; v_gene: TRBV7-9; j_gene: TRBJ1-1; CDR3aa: CASSFNTRGPYGTEAFF; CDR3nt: TGTGCCAGCAGCTTTAACACTCGCGGGCCTTATGGCACTGAAGCTTTCTTT
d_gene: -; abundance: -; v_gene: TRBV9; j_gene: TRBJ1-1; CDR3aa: CASSVGPNTEAFF; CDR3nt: TGTGCCAGCAGCGTGGGGCCGAACACTGAAGCTTTCTTT
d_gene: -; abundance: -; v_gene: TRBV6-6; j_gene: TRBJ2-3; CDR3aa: CASSYSNTDTQYF; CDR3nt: TGTGCCAGCAGTTACTCCAACACAGATACGCAGTATTTT
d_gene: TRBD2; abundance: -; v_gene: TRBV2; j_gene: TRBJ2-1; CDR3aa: CASSPAGGYNEQFF; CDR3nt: TGTGCCAGCAGTCCAGCGGGGGGGTACAATGAGCAGTTCTTC